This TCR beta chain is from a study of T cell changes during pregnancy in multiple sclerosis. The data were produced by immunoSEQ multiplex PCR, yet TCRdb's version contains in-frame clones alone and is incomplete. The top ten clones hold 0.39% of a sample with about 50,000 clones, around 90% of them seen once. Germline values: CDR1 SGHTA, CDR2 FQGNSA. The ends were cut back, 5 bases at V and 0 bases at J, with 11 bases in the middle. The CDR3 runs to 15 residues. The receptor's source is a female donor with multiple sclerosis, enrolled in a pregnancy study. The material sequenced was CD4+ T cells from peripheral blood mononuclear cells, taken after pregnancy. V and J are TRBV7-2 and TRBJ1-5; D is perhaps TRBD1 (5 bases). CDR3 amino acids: CASSPDRNSNQPQHF. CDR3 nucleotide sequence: TGTGCCAGCAGCCCAGACAGAAATAGCAATCAGCCCCAGCATTTT.